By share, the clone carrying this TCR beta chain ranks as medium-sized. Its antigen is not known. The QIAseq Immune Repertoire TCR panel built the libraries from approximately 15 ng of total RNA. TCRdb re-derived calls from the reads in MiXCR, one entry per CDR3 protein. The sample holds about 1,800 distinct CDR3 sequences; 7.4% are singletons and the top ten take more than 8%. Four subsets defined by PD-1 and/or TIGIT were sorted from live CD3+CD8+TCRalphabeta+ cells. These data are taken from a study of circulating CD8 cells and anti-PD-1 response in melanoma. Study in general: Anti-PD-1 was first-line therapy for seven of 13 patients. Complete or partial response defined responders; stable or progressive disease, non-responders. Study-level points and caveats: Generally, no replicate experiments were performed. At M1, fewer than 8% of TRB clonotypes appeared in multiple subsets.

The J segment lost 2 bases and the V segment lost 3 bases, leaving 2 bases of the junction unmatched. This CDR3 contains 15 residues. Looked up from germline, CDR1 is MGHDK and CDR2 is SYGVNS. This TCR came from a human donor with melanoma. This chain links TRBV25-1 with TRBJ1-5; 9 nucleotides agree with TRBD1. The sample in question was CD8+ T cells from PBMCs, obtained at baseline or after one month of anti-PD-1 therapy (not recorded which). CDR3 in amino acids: CASSDGQGRNQPQHF. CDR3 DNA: TGTGCCAGCAGTGACGGACAGGGGCGCAATCAGCCCCAGCATTTT.